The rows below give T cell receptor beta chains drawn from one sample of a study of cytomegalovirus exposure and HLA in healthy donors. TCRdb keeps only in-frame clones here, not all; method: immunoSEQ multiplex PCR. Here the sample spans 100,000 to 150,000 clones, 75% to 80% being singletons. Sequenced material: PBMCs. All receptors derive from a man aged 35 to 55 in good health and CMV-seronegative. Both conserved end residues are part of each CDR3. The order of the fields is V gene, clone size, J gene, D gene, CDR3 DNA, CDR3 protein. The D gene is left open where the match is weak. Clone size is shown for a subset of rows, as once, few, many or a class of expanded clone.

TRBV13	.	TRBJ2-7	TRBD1	TGTGCCAGCAGCCGCGGGACAGGTCATCTTAGGAGCTCCTACGAGCAGCACTTC	CASSRGTGHLRSSYEQHF
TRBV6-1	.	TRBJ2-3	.	TGTGCCAGCAGTGGAGACAGGTCATCTGATACGCAGTATTTT	CASSGDRSSDTQYF
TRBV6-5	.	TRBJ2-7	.	TGTGCCAGCAGTTACGAACGGCGGGCCAGGGAGCAGTACTTC	CASSYERRAREQYF
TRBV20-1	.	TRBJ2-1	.	TGCAGTGGCGTGAGGGACAATGAGCAGTTCTTC	CSGVRDNEQFF
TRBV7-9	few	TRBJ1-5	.	TGTGCCAGCAGCTTAGGGTCGCAGGATCAGCCCCAGCATTTT	CASSLGSQDQPQHF
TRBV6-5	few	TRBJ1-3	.	TGTGCCAGCAGTACTCAAATCGACAGGCGGAACGCCATATATTTT	CASSTQIDRRNAIYF
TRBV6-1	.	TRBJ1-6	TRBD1	TGTGCCAGCAGTGGAAGACAGGGGGCTTTTCGGAATTCACCCCTCCACTTT	CASSGRQGAFRNSPLHF
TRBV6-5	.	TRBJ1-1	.	TGTGCCAGCAGTTACTCAGGGAGGGACCCTGAAGCTTTCTTT	CASSYSGRDPEAFF
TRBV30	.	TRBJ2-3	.	TGTGCCTGGAGTCGCCAGGCCACAGATACGCAGTATTTT	CAWSRQATDTQYF
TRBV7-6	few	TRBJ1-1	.	TGTGCCAGCAGCTTAGCGCGGGATCTGGCTGAAGCTTTCTTT	CASSLARDLAEAFF
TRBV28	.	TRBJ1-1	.	TGTGCCAGCAGTCCATACAAGAACACTGAAGCTTTCTTT	CASSPYKNTEAFF
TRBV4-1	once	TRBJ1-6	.	TGCGCCAGCAGCCAAGGACCCCGGACAGTTAATTCACCCCTCCACTTT	CASSQGPRTVNSPLHF
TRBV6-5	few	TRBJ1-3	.	TGTGCCAGCAGTTACGACAGCGGAAACACCATATATTTT	CASSYDSGNTIYF
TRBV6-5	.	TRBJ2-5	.	TGTGCCACTGTCAGTGGGGGCGAGACCCAGTACTTC	CATVSGGETQYF
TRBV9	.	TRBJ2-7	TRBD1	TGTGCCAGCAGTGGACAGGGGGCGGGCGAGCAGTACTTC	CASSGQGAGEQYF
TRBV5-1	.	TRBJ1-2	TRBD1	TGCGCCAGCAGCTCACAGGGGGCGCAAGACTATGGCTACACCTTC	CASSSQGAQDYGYTF
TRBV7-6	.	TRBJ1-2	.	TGTGCCAGCAGCCCAGAGACAGGAGATGGCAACACCTTC	CASSPETGDGNTF
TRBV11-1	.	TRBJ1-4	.	TGTGCCAGCAGCTGGGCGACAACTAATGAAAAACTGTTTTTT	CASSWATTNEKLFF
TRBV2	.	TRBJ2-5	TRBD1	TGTGCCAGCTTGTTTACAGGGGGCCAAGAGACCCAGTACTTC	CASLFTGGQETQYF
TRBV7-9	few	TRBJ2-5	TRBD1	TGTGCCAGCAGCTCCAGGGACAGGGGGAAGCGGGAGACCCAGTACTTC	CASSSRDRGKRETQYF
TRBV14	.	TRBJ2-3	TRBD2	TGTGCCAGCAGAGCCGGGGGGACAGATACGCAGTATTTT	CASRAGGTDTQYF
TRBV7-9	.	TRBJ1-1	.	TGTTCCAGCAGCCATAATCAAGGTCGGGTGACTGAAGCTTTCTTT	CSSSHNQGRVTEAFF
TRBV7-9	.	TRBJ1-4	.	TGTGCCAGCAGCTCCTGGAGTGGGGGGGCTAATGAAAAACTGTTTTTT	CASSSWSGGANEKLFF
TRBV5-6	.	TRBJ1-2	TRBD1	TGTGCCAGCAGCTTTACCGGGACAGGGTTTGGCTACACCTTC	CASSFTGTGFGYTF
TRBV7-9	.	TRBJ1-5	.	TGTGCCAGCAGCTTACTCGGGGGGGCTGGTCAGCCCCAGCATTTT	CASSLLGGAGQPQHF
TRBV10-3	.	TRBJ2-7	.	TGTGCCATCATGGCGGGCGGACAGTTTGGTAGCGAGCAGTACTTC	CAIMAGGQFGSEQYF
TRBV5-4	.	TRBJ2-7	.	TGTGCCAGCAGCTTGGTGGGGGCCCGGGTATACGAGCAGTACTTC	CASSLVGARVYEQYF
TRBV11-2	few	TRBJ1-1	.	TGTGCCAGCAGCTTAGCAGGGTCGGTAACCCGTGGTGCTGAAGCTTTCTTT	CASSLAGSVTRGAEAFF
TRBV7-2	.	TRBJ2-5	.	TGTGCCAGCAGCTTAGCGCAGGGTCGAGAGACCCAGTACTTC	CASSLAQGRETQYF